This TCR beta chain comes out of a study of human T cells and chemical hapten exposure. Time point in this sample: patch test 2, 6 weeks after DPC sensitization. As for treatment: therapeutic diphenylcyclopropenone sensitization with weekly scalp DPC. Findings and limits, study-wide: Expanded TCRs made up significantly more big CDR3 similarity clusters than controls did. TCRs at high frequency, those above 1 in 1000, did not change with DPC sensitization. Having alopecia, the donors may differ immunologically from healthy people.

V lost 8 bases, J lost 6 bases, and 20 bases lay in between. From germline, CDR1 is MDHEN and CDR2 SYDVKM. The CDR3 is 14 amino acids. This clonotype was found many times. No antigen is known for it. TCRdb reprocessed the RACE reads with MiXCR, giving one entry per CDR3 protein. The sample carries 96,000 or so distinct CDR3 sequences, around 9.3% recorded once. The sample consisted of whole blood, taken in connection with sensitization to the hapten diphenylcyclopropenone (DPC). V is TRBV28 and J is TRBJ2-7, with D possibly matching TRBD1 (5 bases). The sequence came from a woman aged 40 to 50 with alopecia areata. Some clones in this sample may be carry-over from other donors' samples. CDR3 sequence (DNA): TGTGCCAGCCGACTTCCCCTCTCAGGGTCCGAGCAGTACTTC. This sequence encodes CASRLPLSGSEQYF.